These T cell receptor beta chains were read from a single sample in a study of T-cell reconstitution after alpha-beta-depleted transplantation in children. TCRdb itself ran the PCR reads through MiXCR, one entry per CDR3 protein. The table includes hundreds of thousands of distinct CDR3 sequences, less than 15% detected once. Material: PBMCs, obtained before TCRalphabeta/CD19-depleted stem cell transplant. The source of these receptors is a girl aged 2-9 years with congenital amegakaryocytic thrombocytopenia, due to receive a stem cell transplant. The CDR3 runs from the conserved cysteine through the conserved F or W. Each record gives: V gene, D gene, J gene, clone size, CDR3 DNA, CDR3 protein. The D gene is left open where the match is weak. Not every row has a clone size; where given, it reads once, few, many or a size class.

v_gene: TRBV12-3/TRBV12-4
d_gene: TRBD2
j_gene: TRBJ2-1
abundance: many
CDR3nt: TGTGCCAGCAGTTGGACTAGCGGGAGGGATGAGCAGTTCTTC
CDR3aa: CASSWTSGRDEQFF

v_gene: TRBV20-1
d_gene: NA
j_gene: TRBJ2-3
abundance: few
CDR3nt: TGCAGTGCTAGCGGAGCGAGCGGAAGCACAGATACGCAGTATTTT
CDR3aa: CSASGASGSTDTQYF

v_gene: TRBV5-1
d_gene: NA
j_gene: TRBJ2-7
abundance: many
CDR3nt: TGCGCCAGCAGCTTGAGTCCAACCTACGAGCAGTACTTC
CDR3aa: CASSLSPTYEQYF

v_gene: TRBV27
d_gene: NA
j_gene: TRBJ2-1
abundance: many
CDR3nt: TGTGCCAGCAGTTTATCGTGGGGGCCAGGGAAGGGCTCCTACAATGAGCAGTTCTTC
CDR3aa: CASSLSWGPGKGSYNEQFF

v_gene: TRBV5-1
d_gene: TRBD2
j_gene: TRBJ2-1
abundance: few
CDR3nt: TGCGCCAGCAGCTTGTACCTAGCGGGAGCGTTTGAGCAGTTCTTC
CDR3aa: CASSLYLAGAFEQFF

v_gene: TRBV4-1
d_gene: NA
j_gene: TRBJ2-1
abundance: many
CDR3nt: TGCGGGTCTAGCGCCTACAATGAGCAGTTCTTC
CDR3aa: CGSSAYNEQFF

v_gene: TRBV20-1
d_gene: TRBD1
j_gene: TRBJ2-3
abundance: many
CDR3nt: TGCAGTGCTACCAACCCGGGACAGGGTATCACAGATACGCAGTATTTT
CDR3aa: CSATNPGQGITDTQYF

v_gene: TRBV6-5
d_gene: TRBD1
j_gene: TRBJ1-1
abundance: many
CDR3nt: TGTGCCAGCAGTTACAGGGGGCCCACTGAAGCTTTCTTT
CDR3aa: CASSYRGPTEAFF

v_gene: TRBV6-9
d_gene: NA
j_gene: TRBJ1-3
abundance: many
CDR3nt: TGTGCCAGCAGTTATTCGAAGGGATTGCCTGGAAACACCATATATTTT
CDR3aa: CASSYSKGLPGNTIYF

v_gene: TRBV6-5
d_gene: NA
j_gene: TRBJ1-1
abundance: many
CDR3nt: TGTGCCAGCAGCTACGCAGGGCCTCGGACTGAAGCTTTCTTT
CDR3aa: CASSYAGPRTEAFF

v_gene: TRBV5-1
d_gene: TRBD1
j_gene: TRBJ2-3
abundance: many
CDR3nt: TGCGCCAGCAGCGAAGAAGGGACAGGGGATACGCAGTATTTT
CDR3aa: CASSEEGTGDTQYF

v_gene: TRBV20-1
d_gene: TRBD2
j_gene: TRBJ2-1
abundance: many
CDR3nt: TGCAGTGCTAGGGGTTTTAGCGGGCCAAACCCCTACAATGAGCAGTTCTTC
CDR3aa: CSARGFSGPNPYNEQFF

v_gene: TRBV18
d_gene: TRBD1
j_gene: TRBJ2-5
abundance: NA
CDR3nt: TGTGCCAGCTCACCCAGACTTCGACAGGGGGGTAGTCAAGAGACCCAGTACTTC
CDR3aa: CASSPRLRQGGSQETQYF

v_gene: TRBV20-1
d_gene: NA
j_gene: TRBJ2-7
abundance: few
CDR3nt: TGCAGTGCTCCCTTCATGCCGGGACCTAGACGGGTTAACGAGCAGTACTTC
CDR3aa: CSAPFMPGPRRVNEQYF

v_gene: TRBV5-1
d_gene: NA
j_gene: TRBJ2-3
abundance: many
CDR3nt: TGCGCCAGCAGCTTGGAGGGGACCTCATCGGATACGCAGTATTTT
CDR3aa: CASSLEGTSSDTQYF

v_gene: TRBV20-1
d_gene: NA
j_gene: TRBJ2-7
abundance: many
CDR3nt: TGCAGTGGGCTGCCCCGGGGAGCCTACGAGCAGTACTTC
CDR3aa: CSGLPRGAYEQYF

v_gene: TRBV7-9
d_gene: NA
j_gene: TRBJ2-3
abundance: many
CDR3nt: TGTGCCAGCAGCTTAGATATCCCGGGACCCACGGATACGCAGTATTTT
CDR3aa: CASSLDIPGPTDTQYF

v_gene: TRBV7-3
d_gene: NA
j_gene: TRBJ1-2
abundance: many
CDR3nt: TGTGCCAGCAGCTTAACGCGGGGAAATGGCTACACCTTC
CDR3aa: CASSLTRGNGYTF

v_gene: TRBV18
d_gene: TRBD2
j_gene: TRBJ2-3
abundance: few
CDR3nt: TGTGCCAGCTCACCATTGAATAGCGGGGGCACAGATACGCAGTATTTT
CDR3aa: CASSPLNSGGTDTQYF

v_gene: TRBV5-1
d_gene: NA
j_gene: TRBJ2-1
abundance: many
CDR3nt: TGCGCCACATCTGAAACCCTAGACGGAGAGCAGTTCTTC
CDR3aa: CATSETLDGEQFF

v_gene: TRBV25-1
d_gene: NA
j_gene: TRBJ2-1
abundance: few
CDR3nt: TGTGCCAGCAGTGAATTAAGTCCACGGACGCCGAACAATGAGCAGTTCTTC
CDR3aa: CASSELSPRTPNNEQFF

v_gene: TRBV2
d_gene: NA
j_gene: TRBJ1-5
abundance: few
CDR3nt: TGTGCCAGCGGCTGGGGGCGCGGAGGCAATCAGCCCCAGCATTTT
CDR3aa: CASGWGRGGNQPQHF

v_gene: TRBV5-1
d_gene: NA
j_gene: TRBJ1-5
abundance: many
CDR3nt: TGCGCCAGCAGCTTGGCCGGGGGTTCTCATCAGCCCCAGCATTTT
CDR3aa: CASSLAGGSHQPQHF